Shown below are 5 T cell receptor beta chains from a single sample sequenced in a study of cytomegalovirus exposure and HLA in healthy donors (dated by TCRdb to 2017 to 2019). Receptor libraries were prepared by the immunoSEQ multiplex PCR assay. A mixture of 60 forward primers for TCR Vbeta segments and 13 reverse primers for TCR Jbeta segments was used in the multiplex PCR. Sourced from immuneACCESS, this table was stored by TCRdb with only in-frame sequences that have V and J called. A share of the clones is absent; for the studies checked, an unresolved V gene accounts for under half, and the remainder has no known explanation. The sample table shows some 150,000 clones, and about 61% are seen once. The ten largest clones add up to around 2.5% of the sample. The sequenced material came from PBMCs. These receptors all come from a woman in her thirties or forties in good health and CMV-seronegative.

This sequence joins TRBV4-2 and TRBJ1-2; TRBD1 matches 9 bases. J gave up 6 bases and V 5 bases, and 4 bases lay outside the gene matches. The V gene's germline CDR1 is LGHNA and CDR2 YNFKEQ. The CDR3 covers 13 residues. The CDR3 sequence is CASSVQGANGYTF. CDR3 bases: TGTGCCAGCAGCGTACAGGGGGCAAATGGCTACACCTTC.

The DNA of the CDR3 is TGCGCCAGCAGCTTTGTTCTAGCGGGGGGGCCCCAAGAGACCCAGTACTTC. This encodes CASSFVLAGGPQETQYF. This chain joins TRBV5-1 and TRBJ2-5; 12 positions agree with TRBD2. V lost 2 bases and J lost 1; bases outside the gene matches: 6. This CDR3 spans 17 amino acids. Germline-derived CDR1 and CDR2 are SGHRS and YFSETQ. Full variable domain (missing parts from reference TRBV5-1 and TRBJ2-5): KAGVTQTPRYLIKTRGQQVTLSCSPISGHRSVSWYQQTPGQGLQFLFEYFSETQRNKGNFPGRFSGRQFSNSRSEMNVSTLELGDSALYLCASSFVLAGGPQETQYFGPGTRLLVL.

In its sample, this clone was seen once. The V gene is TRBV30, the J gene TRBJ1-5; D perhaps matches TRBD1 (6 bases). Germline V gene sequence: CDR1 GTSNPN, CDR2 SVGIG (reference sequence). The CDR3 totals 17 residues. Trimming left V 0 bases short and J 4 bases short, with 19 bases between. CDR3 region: CAWSVKARTARNQPQHF. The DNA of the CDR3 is TGTGCCTGGAGTGTAAAAGCAAGGACAGCAAGAAATCAGCCCCAGCATTTT.

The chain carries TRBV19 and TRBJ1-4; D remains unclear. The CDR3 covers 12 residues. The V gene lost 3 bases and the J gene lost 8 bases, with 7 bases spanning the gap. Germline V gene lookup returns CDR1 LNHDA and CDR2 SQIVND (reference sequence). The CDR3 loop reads CASSIVGEKLFF. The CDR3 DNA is TGTGCCAGTAGTATCGTCGGGGAAAAACTGTTTTTT.

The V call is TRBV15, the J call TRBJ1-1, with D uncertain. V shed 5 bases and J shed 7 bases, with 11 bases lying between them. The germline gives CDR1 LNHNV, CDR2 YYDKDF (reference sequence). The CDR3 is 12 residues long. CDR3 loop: CATSSRPGEAFF. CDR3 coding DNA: TGTGCCACCAGCTCCAGGCCAGGTGAAGCTTTCTTT.